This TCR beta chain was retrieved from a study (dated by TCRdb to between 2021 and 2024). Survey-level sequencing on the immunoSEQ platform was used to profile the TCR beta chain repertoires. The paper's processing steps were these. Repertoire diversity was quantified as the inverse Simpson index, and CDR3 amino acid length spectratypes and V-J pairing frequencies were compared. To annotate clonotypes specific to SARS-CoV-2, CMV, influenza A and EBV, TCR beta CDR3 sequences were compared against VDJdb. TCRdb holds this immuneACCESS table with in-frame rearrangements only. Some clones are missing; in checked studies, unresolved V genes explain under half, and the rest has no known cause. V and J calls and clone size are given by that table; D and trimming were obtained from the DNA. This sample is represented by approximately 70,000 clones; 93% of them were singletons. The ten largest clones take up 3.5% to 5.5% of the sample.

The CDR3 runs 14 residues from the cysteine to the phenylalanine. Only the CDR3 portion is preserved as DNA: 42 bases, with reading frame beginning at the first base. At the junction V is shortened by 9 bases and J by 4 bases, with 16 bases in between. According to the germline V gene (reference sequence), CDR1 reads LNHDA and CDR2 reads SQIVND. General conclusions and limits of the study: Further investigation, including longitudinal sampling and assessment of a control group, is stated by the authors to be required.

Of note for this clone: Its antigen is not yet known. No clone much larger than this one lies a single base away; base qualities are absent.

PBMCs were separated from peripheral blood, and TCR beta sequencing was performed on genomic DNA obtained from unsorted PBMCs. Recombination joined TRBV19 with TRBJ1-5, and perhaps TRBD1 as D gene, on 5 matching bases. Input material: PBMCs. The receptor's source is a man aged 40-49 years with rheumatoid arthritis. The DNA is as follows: TGTGCCAGCCAATTGGGACGGCCGAATCAGCCCCAGCATTTT. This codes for CASQLGRPNQPQHF.